Presented here are 29 T cell receptor beta chains from one specimen sequenced in a study of blood T cell repertoires in COVID-19. TCRdb's copy holds only in-frame clones and misses some; the assay was immunoSEQ multiplex PCR. The sample records 300,000 to 400,000 clones, more than 75% being singletons. Sequences were obtained from peripheral blood. The receptors stem from a woman aged 45-65 years with active or convalescent COVID-19.

The chain is built from TRBV6-5 and TRBJ1-2; D unresolved. The V gene's germline CDR1 is MNHEY and CDR2 SVGAGI. This CDR3 has 13 amino acids. Between the trimmed V and J ends, which lost 8 bases and 4 bases, there was a span of 14 bases. The CDR3 DNA reads as TGTGCCAGCGGTTTTGGGAGTGCCTATGGCTACACCTTC. Translating gives CASGFGSAYGYTF.

The chain is built from TRBV10-3 and TRBJ2-1, with D uncertain. The CDR3 loop spans 11 amino acids. V was trimmed by 11 bases and J by 8 bases, leaving 13 bases between them. CDR1 is ENHRY, CDR2 SYGVKD, per germline. The CDR3 region has the DNA TGTGCCGCGAGTTTTAACGATGAGCAGTTCTTC. Protein: CAASFNDEQFF.

This chain uses TRBV4-3 with TRBJ1-5; maybe TRBD1 (6 bases). The V gene's germline CDR1 is LGHNA and CDR2 YSLEER. Trimming stripped 1 base from V and 6 bases from J, with 16 bases between. The CDR3 has 16 amino acids. This chain's CDR3 is CASSQVRQGLIQPQHF. In DNA, the CDR3 is TGCGCCAGCAGCCAAGTAAGGCAGGGGTTGATTCAGCCCCAGCATTTT.

J is TRBJ2-7 and V is TRBV29-1, with D possibly being TRBD1 (6 bases). The germline V and J ends were trimmed by 8 bases and 3 bases, with 20 bases remaining between them. Germline V CDR1 and CDR2: SQVTM, ANQGSEA. The CDR3 runs 14 residues. In DNA, the CDR3 is TGCAGCTTCCGGCGTGGGCAGGGGAACTACGAGCAGTACTTC. This gives the protein CSFRRGQGNYEQYF.

The chain uses TRBV5-5 and TRBJ1-3; TRBD1 matches 9 bases. The CDR3 totals 15 residues. CDR1 SGHKS and CDR2 YYEKEE come from the germline V gene (reference sequence). V lost 2 bases, J lost 2 bases, and 2 bases stayed unmatched. The CDR3 DNA follows: TGTGCCAGCAGCTTAACAGGGGGCCCTGGAAACACCATATATTTT. Translated: CASSLTGGPGNTIYF.

The chain couples TRBV28 to TRBJ1-6, with 7 bases that match TRBD1. Unmatched junction bases numbered 5, after V lost 5 bases and J lost 7 bases. The CDR3 loop spans 14 amino acids. Germline V gene lookup returns CDR1 MDHEN and CDR2 SYDVKM. CDR3 DNA sequence: TGTGCCAGCAGTCCGGGACAGAGGAATTCACCCCTCCACTTT. Translation gives CASSPGQRNSPLHF.

This chain joins TRBV28 and TRBJ2-7, with 7 bases that match TRBD2. V lost 5 bases, J lost 3 bases, and 16 bases stayed unmatched. Germline V gene data show CDR1 as MDHEN and CDR2 as SYDVKM. CDR3 length: 17 residues. CDR3 protein: CASSPRFRSREGYEQYF. The CDR3 DNA reads TGTGCCAGCAGTCCTCGATTTAGGTCCAGGGAGGGCTACGAGCAGTACTTC.

The gene calls are TRBV4-3 and TRBJ2-1; 7 bases line up with TRBD2. The CDR3 extends over 19 amino acids. With 4 bases clipped from V and 5 bases from J, the junction kept 20 bases outside the gene matches. From germline, CDR1 is LGHNA and CDR2 YSLEER. The CDR3 bases are TGCGCCAGCAGCCCAGAGCCCTTAGCGGGCCCATGGGGAAACAATGAGCAGTTCTTC. It translates to CASSPEPLAGPWGNNEQFF.

The CDR3 DNA reads as TGTGCCAGCAGCGTAGACGGCTACGGACAGGTCTTTGGCTACACCTTC. This encodes CASSVDGYGQVFGYTF. J is TRBJ1-2 and V is TRBV9; 7 bases align to TRBD1. Germline CDR1 SGDLS, CDR2 YYNGEE. The junction had 12 bases not matched to a gene; V was cut back by 0 bases and J by 7 bases. This CDR3 comprises 16 residues.

J is TRBJ1-5 and V is TRBV7-8; D uncertain. Per the germline V gene, CDR1 is SGHVS and CDR2 is FQNEAQ. The CDR3 totals 13 residues. Deletions cut 1 base from V and 7 bases from J, with 8 bases between. The CDR3: CASSLGSIQPQHF. The CDR3 nucleotides are TGTGCCAGCAGCTTAGGTAGTATCCAGCCCCAGCATTTT.

This clone was counted a single time. The chain combines TRBV12-5 with TRBJ2-2; D might be TRBD1 (5 bases). Germline V gene sequence: CDR1 LGHNT, CDR2 FRNRAP. The CDR3 length is 15 residues. V was cut by 7 bases and J by 6 bases, with 18 bases left in between. CDR3 bases: TGTGCTAGTGCCCAAAATTCAGGGTCGGCCGGGGAGCTGTTTTTT. Amino acids: CASAQNSGSAGELFF.

V is TRBV6-5 and J is TRBJ2-1; TRBD2 matches 7 bases. Germline lookup yields CDR1 MNHEY and CDR2 SVGAGI. This CDR3 comprises 15 residues. With V trimmed by 0 bases and J by 6 bases, 5 bases remained unmatched. CDR3 in amino acids: CASSYSSGTPNEQFF. Here the CDR3 DNA reads TGTGCCAGCAGTTACTCGAGCGGGACCCCCAATGAGCAGTTCTTC.

A word on this clone: Its ends do not fully match the called genes, so a read error is possible. V is TRBV4-1 and J is TRBJ2-7; TRBD1 might be the D (5 bases). The germline V gene has CDR1 MGHRA and CDR2 YSYEKL. This CDR3 has 17 amino acids. The CDR3 sequence: CASSLGQTVTFSDEQYF. Here the CDR3 DNA reads TGCGCCAGCAGCCTCGGTCAGACAGTGACCTTCTCCGACGAGCAGTACTTC.

The chain links TRBV30 to TRBJ1-2; D is perhaps TRBD1 (6 bases). With 6 bases removed from V and 0 bases from J, the gap between germline ends came to 11 bases. The CDR3 extends over 13 amino acids. Germline V lookup: CDR1 GTSNPN, CDR2 SVGIG (reference sequence). CDR3 region: CACRDTTNYGYTF. DNA for the CDR3: TGTGCCTGCCGGGACACCACTAACTATGGCTACACCTTC.

The chain is built from TRBV5-1 and TRBJ1-5, with D hard to call. The germline CDR1 and CDR2 sequences are SGHRS and YFSETQ. V was cut by 4 bases and J by 4 bases, with 21 bases left in between. This CDR3 contains 17 residues. Written as DNA, the CDR3 is TGCGCCAGCAGCCGTGGAAACCAAGGCCGCGGGAATCAGCCCCAGCATTTT. Residues: CASSRGNQGRGNQPQHF.

The chain combines TRBV2 with TRBJ2-3; TRBD2 might be the D (6 bases). CDR1 SNHLY and CDR2 FYNNEI come from the germline V gene. Trimming removed 7 bases at V and 2 bases at J, with 10 bases between. The CDR3 consists of 13 residues. The CDR3 nucleotides are TGTGCCAGCACGGGGGTCGCCACAGATACGCAGTATTTT. Amino acid sequence: CASTGVATDTQYF.

The chain links TRBV18 to TRBJ1-1; no definite D call. The CDR3 is 14 residues long. CDR1 and CDR2 (germline): KGHSH, LQKENI. Trimming removed 2 bases at V and 1 base at J, with 8 bases between. The CDR3 bases are TGTGCCAGCTCACCAAACGTAGAGAACACTGAAGCTTTCTTT. It is translated as CASSPNVENTEAFF.

The chain employs TRBV6-5 and TRBJ1-2, with TRBD1 identical over 8 bases. Germline V CDR1 and CDR2: MNHEY, SVGAGI. J was trimmed by 4 bases and V by 6 bases; bases with no gene match: 7. The CDR3 sequence is 14 residues long. The CDR3 DNA is TGTGCCAGCAGGACTTCAGGGGGCGGCTATGGCTACACCTTC. Translation: CASRTSGGGYGYTF.

This rearrangement joins TRBV5-4 to TRBJ2-1; 8 nucleotides align to TRBD1. CDR3 size: 15 residues. The trim removed 4 bases at V and 1 base at J, leaving 4 bases unmatched. Germline V gene lookup returns CDR1 SGHNT and CDR2 YYREEE (reference sequence). The CDR3 nucleotides read TGTGCCAGCAGCGTAGGGACAGGATCCTACAATGAGCAGTTCTTC. Translation: CASSVGTGSYNEQFF.

This clone occurred once. The chain links TRBV27 to TRBJ2-2; the match to TRBD1 covers 7 bases. The CDR3 is 15 residues long. Germline V gene sequence: CDR1 MNHEY, CDR2 SMNVEV (reference sequence). V shed 7 bases, J shed 0 bases, and the junction held 5 bases outside the gene matches. CDR3 protein: CASTDRAANTGELFF. The CDR3 DNA is TGTGCCAGCACTGACAGGGCCGCGAACACCGGGGAGCTGTTTTTT.

The genes are TRBV28 and TRBJ1-5, with D possibly TRBD1 on 5 matching bases. Germline V lookup: CDR1 MDHEN, CDR2 SYDVKM. The CDR3 is 13 amino acids. Trimming stripped 4 bases from V and 7 bases from J, with 11 bases between. The CDR3 DNA sequence: TGTGCCAGCAGTTCCCCGGGGGAACAGCCCCAGCATTTT. The encoded protein is CASSSPGEQPQHF.

V and J are TRBV7-2 and TRBJ1-4; D call uncertain. Germline CDR1 SGHTA, CDR2 FQGNSA. Trimming removed 4 bases from V and 12 bases from J, with 15 bases in between. The CDR3 runs to 13 residues. The CDR3 region has the DNA TGTGCCAGCAGCTCCAGACCCACTACGGAACTGTTTTTT. This sequence encodes CASSSRPTTELFF.

A note on this clone: A single base separates this from a much larger clone, so it may be a read error. The rearrangement joins TRBV5-1 to TRBJ1-2; TRBD1 agrees at 7 bases. V dropped 4 bases and J dropped 4; count of bases not matched to a gene: 4. Germline-derived CDR1 and CDR2 are SGHRS and YFSETQ. The CDR3 is made up of 13 amino acids. The CDR3 DNA sequence: TGCGCCAGCAGCGTCGGGACAGCCTATGGCTACACCTTC. As protein: CASSVGTAYGYTF.

The chain carries TRBV25-1 and TRBJ1-6; 8 bases map to TRBD1. The germline gives CDR1 MGHDK, CDR2 SYGVNS. The CDR3 length is 12 residues. The trim removed 7 bases at V and 9 bases at J, leaving 2 bases unmatched. The CDR3 region has the DNA TGTGCCAGCAACAGGGGGAGTTCACCCCTCCACTTT. Translated, it gives CASNRGSSPLHF.

The V and J genes are TRBV19 and TRBJ1-1, with D perhaps matching TRBD1 (5 bases). Germline CDR1 LNHDA, CDR2 SQIVND (reference sequence). The CDR3 is 17 amino acids. With 4 bases removed from V and 5 bases from J, the gap between germline ends came to 23 bases. The CDR3 bases are TGTGCCAGTAGTAATGTGCGGGGACGGGCGACGGGGACTGAAGCTTTCTTT. Translation gives CASSNVRGRATGTEAFF.

V is TRBV19 and J is TRBJ2-5; perhaps TRBD2 as D (6 bases). There are 13 residues in the CDR3. In germline, CDR1 is LNHDA, CDR2 SQIVND (reference sequence). The V gene lost 4 bases and the J gene lost 2 bases, with 8 bases spanning the gap. The CDR3 DNA is TGTGCCAGTAGTACTAGCGTTCAAGAGACCCAGTACTTC. Translated: CASSTSVQETQYF.

This chain uses TRBV13 with TRBJ2-5; 10 bases match TRBD1. In germline, CDR1 is PRHDT, CDR2 FYEKMQ (reference sequence). The CDR3 spans 16 residues. With 5 bases clipped from V and 5 bases from J, the junction kept 11 bases outside the gene matches. The CDR3 here is CASSPRGQGGWETQYF. The CDR3 DNA reads TGTGCCAGCAGCCCCCGAGGACAGGGGGGTTGGGAGACCCAGTACTTC.

This clone turned up a few times. The gene calls are TRBV7-2 and TRBJ2-7, with D possibly matching TRBD2 (6 bases). Trimming cost V 2 bases and J 0 bases, with 14 bases left between them. The CDR3 consists of 16 residues. Germline lookup yields CDR1 SGHTA and CDR2 FQGNSA. The CDR3 loop is CASSLFGGTVSYEQYF. CDR3 coding DNA: TGTGCCAGCAGCTTATTTGGGGGGACGGTCTCCTACGAGCAGTACTTC.

V and J are TRBV12-1 and TRBJ1-1; TRBD1 is the table's D call and was not checked against the DNA. TRBV12-1 is classified as a pseudogene. This CDR3 comprises 14 residues. Written as DNA, the CDR3 is TGTGCCAGCAGCTTTTTTTGGTTGACAGGTGAAGCTTTCTTT. This translates into CASSFFWLTGEAFF.